The 17 T cell receptor beta chains below come from one sample, sequenced in a study of patients and donors after allogeneic stem cell transplantation. MiXCR, run by TCRdb on the RT-PCR reads, gives a single entry per CDR3 protein. Of 100,000 to 120,000 distinct CDR3 sequences listed, 35% to 45% were seen once; the top ten hold approximately 30%. Sequences were obtained from blood, either unsorted or a sorted T cell fraction (not recorded which). The receptors come from a human donor who was either an allogeneic HSCT recipient or a stem cell or donor lymphocyte infusion donor (not recorded which). It is not recorded whose cells these are; they may come from a transplant donor.

The chain uses TRBV15 and TRBJ1-4; D is ambiguous. V lost 0 bases and J lost 8, with 10 bases in between. This CDR3 comprises 14 residues. Germline CDR1 is LNHNV and CDR2 is YYDKDF (reference sequence). As DNA, the CDR3 is TGTGCCACCAGCAGAGATCGGGGAGGGGAAAAACTGTTTTTT. Protein: CATSRDRGGEKLFF. The variable domain in full, completed from reference TRBV15 and TRBJ1-4, reads DAMVIQNPRYQVTQFGKPVTLSCSQTLNHNVMYWYQQKSSQAPKLLFHYYDKDFNNEADTPDNFQSRRPNTSFCFLDIRSPGLGDTAMYLCATSRDRGGEKLFFGSGTQLSVL.

The chain uses TRBV7-9 and TRBJ2-7; D gene ambiguous. Germline V gene data show CDR1 as SEHNR and CDR2 as FQNEAQ (reference sequence). The CDR3 consists of 15 residues. The V end was cut by 1 base, the J end by 5 bases, with 15 bases between. The CDR3 loop reads CASSLVGWGADEQYF. The CDR3 DNA sequence: TGTGCCAGCAGCTTAGTGGGATGGGGTGCCGACGAGCAGTACTTC.

The rearrangement joins TRBV18 to TRBJ1-1; TRBD1 might be the D (5 bases). Trimming cost V 1 base and J 3 bases, with 9 bases left between them. This CDR3 contains 14 residues. Germline V gives CDR1 KGHSH, CDR2 LQKENI. The DNA for the CDR3 is TGTGCCAGCTCACCACGGGGGGGAGACACTGAAGCTTTCTTT. Its translation: CASSPRGGDTEAFF.

Concerning this clonotype: One junction end disagrees with the germline gene, perhaps due to a read error. The V and J genes are TRBV6-2 or TRBV6-3 and TRBJ2-1; the D is unclear. Germline loops: CDR1 MNHEY, CDR2 SVGEGT. The CDR3 covers 13 residues. CDR3 DNA: TGTGCCAGCAGTTATCCGACCCCTATGGAGCGGTTCTTC. Amino acid sequence: CASSYPTPMERFF.

This clonotype was seen more than once but under ten times. This chain links TRBV7-9 with TRBJ2-5; D might be TRBD2 (6 bases). Trimming shortened V by 5 bases and J by 5 bases, and 12 bases separated the two germline ends. Germline lookup yields CDR1 SEHNR and CDR2 FQNEAQ (reference sequence). The CDR3 length is 13 residues. The CDR3 DNA follows: TGTGCCAGCAGCGTCCGGGACTGGGAGACCCAGTACTTC. Translation: CASSVRDWETQYF.

This clonotype has only a few counts. The chain employs TRBV3-2 and TRBJ2-1; the D call of TRBD2 is as the table states it, not checked on the DNA. TRBV3-2 is tagged as a pseudogene. The CDR3 sequence is 14 residues long. The CDR3 sequence: CASRGTSGWDEQFF. CDR3 coding DNA: TGTGCCAGCAGGGGGACTAGCGGGTGGGATGAGCAGTTCTTC.

This clonotype came up a few times. The CDR3 DNA is TGTGCCAGCAGCTTAGGGACAGGGGTTAGCCAAGAGACCCAGTACTTC. It is translated as CASSLGTGVSQETQYF. The rearrangement links TRBV7-7 to TRBJ2-5; 9 bases fit TRBD1. This CDR3 has 16 residues. Germline V lookup: CDR1 SSHAT, CDR2 FNYEAQ (reference sequence). Germline trimming cut 1 base from V and 1 base from J; bases unmatched to any gene: 4.

The chain couples TRBV10-3 to TRBJ2-1, with a tentative D call TRBD2 (6 bases). CDR3 length: 12 residues. The V gene lost 6 bases and the J gene lost 10 bases, with 13 bases spanning the gap. Germline V lookup: CDR1 ENHRY, CDR2 SYGVKD. For the CDR3, the DNA is TGTGCCATCAGGGGGCGGGATAGGGAGCAGTTCTTC. This sequence encodes CAIRGRDREQFF.

V is TRBV5-1 and J is TRBJ2-3, with D perhaps TRBD2 (6 bases). Germline assignment: CDR1 SGHRS and CDR2 YFSETQ. The CDR3 has 14 amino acids. Trimming pared 1 base from V and 7 bases from J, leaving 13 bases between. The CDR3 reads CASSLSAGPNTQYF. For the CDR3, the DNA is TGCGCCAGCAGCTTGTCGGCGGGGCCCAATACGCAGTATTTT. The full variable domain, rest sourced from reference TRBV5-1 and TRBJ2-3, is KAGVTQTPRYLIKTRGQQVTLSCSPISGHRSVSWYQQTPGQGLQFLFEYFSETQRNKGNFPGRFSGRQFSNSRSEMNVSTLELGDSALYLCASSLSAGPNTQYFGPGTRLTVL.

This clonotype was seen repeatedly, ten times or more. The chain employs TRBV15 and TRBJ1-2; D call uncertain. Trimming shortened V by 5 bases and J by 4 bases, and 8 bases separated the two germline ends. Germline V gene sequence: CDR1 LNHNV, CDR2 YYDKDF (reference sequence). The CDR3 has 12 residues. CDR3 sequence reads: CATSGPFYGYTF. CDR3 DNA sequence: TGTGCCACCAGCGGTCCTTTCTATGGCTACACCTTC.

This clonotype was observed a handful of times. The chain joins TRBV5-1 to TRBJ2-1, with TRBD1 identical over 8 bases. CDR3 length: 15 amino acids. The germline gives CDR1 SGHRS, CDR2 YFSETQ. The V gene end was trimmed by 4 bases and the J gene end by 4 bases; junction bases not matched to a gene: 7. This CDR3 reads CASSPDRVGYNEQFF. The DNA for the CDR3 is TGCGCCAGCAGCCCGGACAGGGTCGGATACAATGAGCAGTTCTTC.

There are a few counts of this clonotype. The rearrangement joins TRBV12-3 or TRBV12-4 to TRBJ1-1; 8 positions agree with TRBD1. The J segment lost 4 bases and the V segment lost 6 bases, leaving 10 bases of the junction unmatched. The CDR3 loop spans 15 amino acids. The CDR3 DNA is TGTGCCAGCAGACCACAGGGGGTGGCGACCACTGAAGCTTTCTTT. Residues: CASRPQGVATTEAFF.

The chain has TRBV20-1 and TRBJ2-3; D unresolved. In germline, CDR1 is DFQATT, CDR2 SNEGSKA (reference sequence). V shed 3 bases and J shed 0 bases, with 10 bases lying between them. This CDR3 spans 14 amino acids. CDR3 DNA sequence: TGCAGTGCTAGCCGCCAACCCAGCACAGATACGCAGTATTTT. Translated, it gives CSASRQPSTDTQYF.

The chain couples TRBV7-2 to TRBJ2-3; D is ambiguous. Germline V gene data show CDR1 as SGHTA and CDR2 as FQGNSA. Trimming stripped 5 bases from V and 6 bases from J, with 15 bases between. The CDR3 covers 14 residues. DNA of the CDR3: TGTGCCAGCAGCCCTGGACCCACCCCGGATACGCAGTATTTT. Protein product: CASSPGPTPDTQYF. The full variable domain, with the rest looked up from reference TRBV7-2 and TRBJ2-3, is GAGVSQSPSNKVTEKGKDVELRCDPISGHTALYWYRQSLGQGLEFLIYFQGNSAPDKSGLPSDRFSAERTGGSVSTLTIQRTQQEDSAVYLCASSPGPTPDTQYFGPGTRLTVL.

This clonotype was seen more than once but under ten times. This sequence joins TRBV4-2 and TRBJ1-4; D unresolved. The CDR3 extends over 13 amino acids. CDR1 and CDR2 from the germline V gene are LGHNA and YNFKEQ. V dropped 1 base and J dropped 14 bases, with 14 bases sitting between them. The CDR3 DNA is TGTGCCAGCAGCCAAGGCCTATGGGGAACTCTGTTTTTT. Its protein product is CASSQGLWGTLFF.

This clonotype has just a few counts. The chain has TRBV20-1 and TRBJ1-1, with D unresolved. In germline, CDR1 is DFQATT, CDR2 SNEGSKA (reference sequence). Trimming stripped 2 bases from V and 8 bases from J, with 24 bases between. This CDR3 is 16 amino acids long. CDR3 loop: CSARQRPSDPTLEAFF. The CDR3 coding sequence is TGCAGTGCTAGACAACGACCCTCGGACCCTACACTGGAAGCTTTCTTT.

V usage is TRBV7-2 and J usage is TRBJ2-1, with D uncertain. Trimming took off 0 bases at V and 4 bases at J, with 22 bases between the two ends. There are 19 residues in the CDR3. Germline CDR1 and CDR2: SGHTA and FQGNSA. Written as DNA, the CDR3 is TGTGCCAGCAGCTTAGCCACATCCCGCGCTGTTCAGCCTTACAATGAGCAGTTCTTC. It specifies CASSLATSRAVQPYNEQFF. The whole variable domain, filled in from reference TRBV7-2 and TRBJ2-1, reads GAGVSQSPSNKVTEKGKDVELRCDPISGHTALYWYRQSLGQGLEFLIYFQGNSAPDKSGLPSDRFSAERTGGSVSTLTIQRTQQEDSAVYLCASSLATSRAVQPYNEQFFGPGTRLTVL.